A selection of T cell receptor beta chains follows, all from one sample in a study of blood T cell repertoires in COVID-19. Clones were sequenced by immunoSEQ multiplex PCR, and TCRdb holds only the in-frame ones, with some missing. The sample includes some 150,000 clones, about 79% seen only once; the top ten take about 31%. The material sequenced was peripheral blood. These TCRs come from a woman in her sixties with acute or convalescent COVID-19. The CDR3 runs from the conserved cysteine through the conserved F or W. D genes are given only for firm matches. Clone size is not always given. Where it is, it says once, few, many or a class for expanded clones.

TRBV6-5	NA	TRBD1	TRBJ1-1	TGTGCCAGCATCGACGGACAGGGGGCGAACACTGAAGCTTTCTTT	CASIDGQGANTEAFF
TRBV28	NA	NA	TRBJ1-2	TGTGCCAGCAGTTCGGGGTTTGGCTACACCTTC	CASSSGFGYTF
TRBV6-5	NA	NA	TRBJ1-1	TGTGCCAGCAGTTACCTTAGGGGCACTGAAGCTTTCTTT	CASSYLRGTEAFF
TRBV5-1	NA	NA	TRBJ2-2	TGCGCCAGCAGCTTGGAACAGGGTGTCACCGGGGAGCTGTTTTTT	CASSLEQGVTGELFF
TRBV9	NA	NA	TRBJ1-2	TGTGCCAGCAGCGTAGTCGCTAACTATGGCTACACCTTC	CASSVVANYGYTF
TRBV6-5	few	TRBD1	TRBJ1-6	TGTGCCAGCATCCCACAGGGGGCGTATAATTCACCCCTCCACTTT	CASIPQGAYNSPLHF
TRBV9	NA	TRBD1	TRBJ1-2	TGTGCCAGCAGCGTGGCGACAGGGCCCTATGGCTACACCTTC	CASSVATGPYGYTF
TRBV4-1	few	NA	TRBJ1-3	TGCGCCAGCAGCCACGACGGACAGATTGGAAACACCATATATTTT	CASSHDGQIGNTIYF
TRBV19	NA	TRBD2	TRBJ2-1	TGTGCCAGTAGTATAGATGTTAGCGGGGGGGCCGTCGATGAGCAGTTCTTC	CASSIDVSGGAVDEQFF
TRBV10-3	NA	NA	TRBJ2-7	TGTGCCATCAGTGGCCGGGACATGTCCTACGAGCAGTACTTC	CAISGRDMSYEQYF
TRBV7-9	NA	TRBD1	TRBJ1-2	TGTGCCAGCACAAACTCAGGGGGATATGGCTACACCTTC	CASTNSGGYGYTF
TRBV4-1	NA	TRBD1	TRBJ2-2	TGCGCCAGCAGCCAAGAAGAAGGGGGCTGGAAGAACACCGGGGAGCTGTTTTTT	CASSQEEGGWKNTGELFF
TRBV11-2	NA	TRBD1	TRBJ1-3	TGTGCCAGCAGCTTTTCTTCCGGGACAGGGGGAAACACCATATATTTT	CASSFSSGTGGNTIYF
TRBV15	NA	NA	TRBJ1-1	TGTGCCACCAGCAGAGATTTCCGAGATGAAGCTTTCTTT	CATSRDFRDEAFF
TRBV6-5	NA	TRBD1	TRBJ1-6	TGTGCCAGCAGAGGGGCGACAGGGGATAATTCACCCCTCCACTTT	CASRGATGDNSPLHF
TRBV5-1	NA	NA	TRBJ1-1	TGCGCCAGCAGCTTGGTGGGCAGGGAAGATGAAGCTTTCTTT	CASSLVGREDEAFF
TRBV20-1	NA	NA	TRBJ1-1	TGCAGTGCTGCGGAGAACACTGAAGCTTTCTTT	CSAAENTEAFF
TRBV28	NA	TRBD2	TRBJ2-1	TGTGCCAGCATCCTTGGAGGACTAGCGGACTCCTACAATGAGCAGTTCTTC	CASILGGLADSYNEQFF
TRBV5-4	NA	TRBD1	TRBJ1-4	TGTGCCAGCAGCGCGAAGAACAGGGGGCGCGATGAAAAACTGTTTTTT	CASSAKNRGRDEKLFF
TRBV7-2	NA	NA	TRBJ2-3	TGTGCCAGCAGCTTTCAGGGCTTGGATACGCAGTATTTT	CASSFQGLDTQYF
TRBV29-1	NA	TRBD1	TRBJ1-2	TGCAGCGTTCAAGGGGGCAACTATGGCTACACCTTC	CSVQGGNYGYTF
TRBV7-2	once	TRBD2	TRBJ2-1	TGTGCCAGCAGCTTATGGGCGGGGGATTACAATGAGCAGTTCTTC	CASSLWAGDYNEQFF
TRBV6-6	NA	TRBD2	TRBJ2-1	TGTGCCAGCAGTCCCTGGCGGGGGGATCACAATGAGCAGTTCTTC	CASSPWRGDHNEQFF
TRBV11-3	NA	TRBD1	TRBJ2-1	TGTGCCAGCAGCTTAGGAGGGACAGTCAACAATGAGCAGTTCTTC	CASSLGGTVNNEQFF
TRBV2	NA	NA	TRBJ1-2	TGTGCCAGCCACCGTACGGGAGGCAACTATGGCTACACCTTC	CASHRTGGNYGYTF